This T cell receptor (beta chain) was obtained from a study of beta chain features in type 1 diabetes. Study at large: Cell yields, gender and age were similar in healthy donors and patients. Study findings and constraints: Patients and controls would share equally any PCR tilt toward shorter templates. VDJ junctions from patients with type 1 diabetes contained fewer insertions and more deletions.

The CDR3 contains 15 residues. Germline V gene lookup returns CDR1 SGHDN and CDR2 FVKESK. V lost 4 bases and J 2 bases, leaving 14 bases between the germline ends. Details on this clone: Its antigen remains unidentified.

The study reverse transcribed the entire isolated RNA, so it sequenced expressed TCRB transcripts. Clones were read by immunoSEQ multiplex PCR, and TCRdb kept only the in-frame ones, dropping some. The table includes more than 350,000 clones, 10% to 12% detected once. The clonotype comes from a woman between 18 and 29 years old in good health. Sequenced: naive CD4+ T cells from blood. The chain uses TRBV14 and TRBJ1-2; maybe TRBD1 (5 bases). CDR3 coding DNA: TGTGCCAGCAGCCCCCTTTTTCGGGGGAACTATGGCTACACCTTC. Protein product: CASSPLFRGNYGYTF.